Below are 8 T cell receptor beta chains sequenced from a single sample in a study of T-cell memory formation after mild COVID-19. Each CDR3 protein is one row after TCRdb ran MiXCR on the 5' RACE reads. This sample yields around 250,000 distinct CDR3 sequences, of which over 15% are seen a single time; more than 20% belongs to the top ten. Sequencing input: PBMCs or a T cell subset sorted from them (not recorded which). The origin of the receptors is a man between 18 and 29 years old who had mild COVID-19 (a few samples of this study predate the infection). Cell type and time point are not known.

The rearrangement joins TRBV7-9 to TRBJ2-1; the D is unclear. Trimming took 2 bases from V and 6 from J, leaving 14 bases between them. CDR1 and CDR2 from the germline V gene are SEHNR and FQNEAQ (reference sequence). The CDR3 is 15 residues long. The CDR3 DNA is TGTGCCAGCAGCTTATACAAGCCGGCTCTCAATGAGCAGTTCTTC. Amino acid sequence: CASSLYKPALNEQFF.

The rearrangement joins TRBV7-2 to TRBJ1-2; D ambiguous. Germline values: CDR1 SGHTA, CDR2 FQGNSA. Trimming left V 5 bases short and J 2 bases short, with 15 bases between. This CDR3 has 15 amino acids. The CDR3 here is CASSPTYGRNYGYTF. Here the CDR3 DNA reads TGTGCCAGCAGCCCCACCTATGGCCGAAACTATGGCTACACCTTC.

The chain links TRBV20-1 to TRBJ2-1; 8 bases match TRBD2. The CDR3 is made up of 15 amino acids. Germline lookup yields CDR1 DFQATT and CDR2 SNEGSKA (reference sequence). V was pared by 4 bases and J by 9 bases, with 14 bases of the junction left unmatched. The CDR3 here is CSATPGYLSGGEQFF. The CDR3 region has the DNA TGCAGTGCTACACCCGGGTATCTGAGCGGGGGTGAGCAGTTCTTC.

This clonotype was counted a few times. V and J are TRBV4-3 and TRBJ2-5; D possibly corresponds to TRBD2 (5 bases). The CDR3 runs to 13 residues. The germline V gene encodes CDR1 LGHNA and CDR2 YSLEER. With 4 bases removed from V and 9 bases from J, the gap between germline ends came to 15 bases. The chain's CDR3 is CASSPLLGMPQYF. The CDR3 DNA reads TGCGCCAGCAGCCCCCTCCTCGGGATGCCCCAGTACTTC.

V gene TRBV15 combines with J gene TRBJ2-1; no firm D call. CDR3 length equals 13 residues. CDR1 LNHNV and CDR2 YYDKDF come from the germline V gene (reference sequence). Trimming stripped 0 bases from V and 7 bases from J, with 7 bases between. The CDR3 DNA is TGTGCCACCAGCAGAGATGCGCGGAATGAGCAGTTCTTC. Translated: CATSRDARNEQFF.

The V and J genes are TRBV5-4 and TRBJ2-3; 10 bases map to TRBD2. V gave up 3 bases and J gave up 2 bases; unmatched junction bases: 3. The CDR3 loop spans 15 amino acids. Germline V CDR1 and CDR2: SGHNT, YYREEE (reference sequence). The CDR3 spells CASSSSGGPTDTQYF. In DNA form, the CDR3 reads TGTGCCAGCAGCTCTAGCGGGGGCCCCACAGATACGCAGTATTTT.

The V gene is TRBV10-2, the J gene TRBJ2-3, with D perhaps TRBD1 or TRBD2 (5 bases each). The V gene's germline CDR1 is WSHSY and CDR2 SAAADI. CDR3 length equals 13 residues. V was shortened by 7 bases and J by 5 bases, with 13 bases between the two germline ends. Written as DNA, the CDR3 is TGCGCCAGCATGTCGGGGCGGGTAGATACGCAGTATTTT. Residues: CASMSGRVDTQYF.

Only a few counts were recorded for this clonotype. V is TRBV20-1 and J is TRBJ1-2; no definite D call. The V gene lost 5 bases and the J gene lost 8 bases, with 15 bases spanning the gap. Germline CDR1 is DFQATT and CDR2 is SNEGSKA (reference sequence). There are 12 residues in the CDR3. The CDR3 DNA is TGCAGTGCTCCCGACGCGGGAATCGGCTACACCTTC. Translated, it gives CSAPDAGIGYTF.